The 10 T cell receptor beta chains below come from one sample, sequenced in a study of shared clonotypes between healthy human individuals. Assay: immunoSEQ multiplex PCR; the TCRdb copy retains only in-frame clones and omits some. Among approximately 2.5 million clones listed, around nine tenths were seen once. The sample comprised naive CD4+ T cells sorted from blood. This sample's subset: CD45RA+ positively selected. The source is a man younger than 35 in good health.

The CDR3 spells CASRTSGQGGGYTF. DNA of the CDR3: TGTGCCAGCAGGACTTCCGGACAGGGAGGTGGCTACACCTTC. This chain connects TRBV27 to TRBJ1-2, with 8 bases lining up with TRBD1. Unmatched junction bases numbered 10, after V lost 6 bases and J lost 7 bases. CDR3 length equals 14 residues. CDR1 is MNHEY, CDR2 SMNVEV, per germline (reference sequence).

This clone was detected only a few times. The V call is TRBV7-9, the J call TRBJ1-5, with unresolved D. Trimming took off 5 bases at V and 5 bases at J, with 4 bases between the two ends. Looked up from germline, CDR1 is SEHNR and CDR2 is FQNEAQ (reference sequence). The CDR3 totals 11 residues. CDR3 amino acids: CASSNDQPQHF. CDR3 nucleotides: TGTGCCAGCAGCAATGATCAGCCCCAGCATTTT.

The V gene is TRBV29-1, the J gene TRBJ2-3, with TRBD1 matching over 8 bases. V gave up 5 bases and J gave up 4 bases; unmatched junction bases: 8. Germline V gene lookup returns CDR1 SQVTM and CDR2 ANQGSEA. CDR3 length equals 14 residues. The CDR3, as DNA: TGCAGCGTTCTGGGACAGGTTCTGGCAGATACGCAGTATTTT. It specifies CSVLGQVLADTQYF.

The chain recombines TRBV29-1 with TRBJ2-5; D is tentatively TRBD1 or TRBD2 (6 bases each). Trimming took off 6 bases at V and 1 base at J, with 12 bases between the two ends. Germline lookup yields CDR1 SQVTM and CDR2 ANQGSEA. The CDR3 totals 13 residues. In DNA, the CDR3 is TGCAGCGTGGGGGGACACCTCCAAGAGACCCAGTACTTC. This translates into CSVGGHLQETQYF.

V gene TRBV7-3 combines with J gene TRBJ1-2; D is uncertain. Germline V gives CDR1 SGHTA, CDR2 FQGTGA. This CDR3 is built from 13 residues. V lost 2 bases, J lost 3 bases, and 7 bases lay in between. This chain's CDR3 is CASSLGVDYGYTF. The DNA of the CDR3 is TGTGCCAGCAGCTTAGGGGTTGACTATGGCTACACCTTC.

The chain recombines TRBV2 with TRBJ1-6; D may be TRBD1 (5 bases). Per the germline V gene, CDR1 is SNHLY and CDR2 is FYNNEI. The CDR3 is made up of 16 amino acids. V was shortened by 7 bases and J by 0 bases, with 13 bases between the two germline ends. CDR3 residues: CASTGPGSSYNSPLHF. For the CDR3, the DNA is TGTGCCAGCACCGGACCAGGGAGCTCCTATAATTCACCCCTCCACTTT.

Points on this clone: The sample has other DNA sequences that encode this CDR3 too. This chain links TRBV5-1 with TRBJ2-3; D call uncertain. The CDR3 loop spans 14 amino acids. Per the germline V gene, CDR1 is SGHRS and CDR2 is YFSETQ. The V gene lost 0 bases and the J gene lost 1 base, with 6 bases spanning the gap. The CDR3 spells CASSLALGTDTQYF. The CDR3 region has the DNA TGCGCCAGCAGCTTGGCCCTCGGCACAGATACGCAGTATTTT.

The CDR3 protein is CASSARDFGLYGYTF. The CDR3 DNA sequence: TGTGCCAGCAGTGCCCGGGACTTTGGGCTCTATGGCTACACCTTC. The chain combines TRBV2 with TRBJ1-2; D is possibly TRBD1 (5 bases). This CDR3 is 15 amino acids long. V was pared by 4 bases and J by 4 bases, with 16 bases between. CDR1 is SNHLY and CDR2 is FYNNEI in the germline V gene. The full variable domain, completed using reference TRBV2 and TRBJ1-2, is EPEVTQTPSHQVTQMGQEVILRCVPISNHLYFYWYRQILGQKVEFLVSFYNNEISEKSEIFDDQFSVERPDGSNFTLKIRSTKLEDSAMYFCASSARDFGLYGYTFGSGTRLTVV.

The J gene is TRBJ2-5, the V gene TRBV11-2, with 12 positions matching TRBD2. The V gene end was trimmed by 8 bases and the J gene end by 4 bases; junction bases not matched to a gene: 5. The CDR3 is 14 amino acids. Germline V gene lookup returns CDR1 SGHAT and CDR2 FQNNGV. CDR3 in amino acids: CASCLAGGLETQYF. The CDR3 coding sequence is TGTGCCAGCTGTCTAGCGGGGGGGCTAGAGACCCAGTACTTC.

This rearrangement joins TRBV19 to TRBJ2-7; D gene uncertain. Germline CDR1 and CDR2: LNHDA and SQIVND (reference sequence). CDR3 size: 13 residues. Trimming took off 3 bases at V and 6 bases at J, with 12 bases between the two ends. CDR3 in amino acids: CASSMGTRSEQYF. As DNA, the CDR3 is TGTGCCAGTAGTATGGGAACCCGGAGCGAGCAGTACTTC.